The subject of this entry is one T cell receptor (beta chain). These data belong to a study of blood T cell repertoires in COVID-19. Study-level information: Italy, Spain and the United States were the sources of the convalescent and acute COVID-19 samples.

CDR3 length: 15 amino acids. Germline V gene data show CDR1 as SGHNT and CDR2 as YYREEE (reference sequence). V gave up 4 bases and J gave up 3 bases; unmatched junction bases: 5. Per the original data handling: Estimation of nucleated cell counts was performed using reference gene primer amplification. Clones were read by immunoSEQ multiplex PCR, and TCRdb kept only the in-frame ones, dropping some. D and trimming come from the DNA, and the V and J calls and clone size come from that table. The sample has over 200,000 clones, over 80% seen once. This chain uses TRBV5-4 with TRBJ2-2; 8 bases are shared with TRBD2. Sequenced input: peripheral blood. The sequence derives from a man aged 35 to 55 with acute or convalescent COVID-19. Here the CDR3 reads CASSPEREYTGELFF. CDR3 nucleotide sequence: TGTGCCAGCAGCCCAGAGCGGGAGTACACCGGGGAGCTGTTTTTT.